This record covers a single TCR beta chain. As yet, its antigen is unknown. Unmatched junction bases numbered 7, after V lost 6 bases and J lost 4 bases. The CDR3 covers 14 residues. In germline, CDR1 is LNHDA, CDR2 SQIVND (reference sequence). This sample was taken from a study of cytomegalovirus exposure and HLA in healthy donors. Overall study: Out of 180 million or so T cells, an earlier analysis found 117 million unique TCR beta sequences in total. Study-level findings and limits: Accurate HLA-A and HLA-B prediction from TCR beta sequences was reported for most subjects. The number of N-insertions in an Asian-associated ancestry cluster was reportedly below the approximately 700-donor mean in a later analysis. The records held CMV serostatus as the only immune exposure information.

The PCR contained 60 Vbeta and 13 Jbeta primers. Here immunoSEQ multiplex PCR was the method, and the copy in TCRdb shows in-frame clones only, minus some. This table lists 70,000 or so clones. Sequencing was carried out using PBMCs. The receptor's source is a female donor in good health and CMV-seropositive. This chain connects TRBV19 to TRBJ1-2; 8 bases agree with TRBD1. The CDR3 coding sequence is TGTGCCAGTAGACCTGCGGACAGGGCCTATGGCTACACCTTC. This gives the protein CASRPADRAYGYTF.